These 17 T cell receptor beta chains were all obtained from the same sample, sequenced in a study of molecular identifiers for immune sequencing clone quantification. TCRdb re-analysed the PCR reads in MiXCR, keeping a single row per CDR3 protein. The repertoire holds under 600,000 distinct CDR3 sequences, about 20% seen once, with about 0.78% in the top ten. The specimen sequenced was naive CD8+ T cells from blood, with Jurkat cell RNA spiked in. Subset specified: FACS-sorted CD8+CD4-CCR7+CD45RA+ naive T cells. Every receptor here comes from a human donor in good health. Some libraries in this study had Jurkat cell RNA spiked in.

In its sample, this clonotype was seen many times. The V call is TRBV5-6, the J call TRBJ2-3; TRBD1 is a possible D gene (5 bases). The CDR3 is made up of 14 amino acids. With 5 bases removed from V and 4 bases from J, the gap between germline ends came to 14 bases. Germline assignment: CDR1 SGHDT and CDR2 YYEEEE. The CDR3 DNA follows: TGTGCCAGCAGGCTTGGGGCAGCGCCAGATACGCAGTATTTT. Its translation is CASRLGAAPDTQYF. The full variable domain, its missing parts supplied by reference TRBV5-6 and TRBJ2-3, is DAGVTQSPTHLIKTRGQQVTLRCSPKSGHDTVSWYQQALGQGPQFIFQYYEEEERQRGNFPDRFSGHQFPNYSSELNVNALLLGDSALYLCASRLGAAPDTQYFGPGTRLTVL.

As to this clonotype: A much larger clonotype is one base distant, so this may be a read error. Here the CDR3 reads CASSQGGGAGTEALF. In DNA form, the CDR3 reads TGCGCCAGCAGCCAAGGAGGAGGGGCTGGCACTGAAGCTCTCTTT. The chain recombines TRBV4-1 with TRBJ1-1; D perhaps matches TRBD1 (5 bases). Germline lookup yields CDR1 MGHRA and CDR2 YSYEKL. The CDR3 length is 15 residues.

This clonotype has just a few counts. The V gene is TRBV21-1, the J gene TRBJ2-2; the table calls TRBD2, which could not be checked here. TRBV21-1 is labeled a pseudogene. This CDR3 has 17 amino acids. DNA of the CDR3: TGTGCCAGCAGCCCGAACCTAGCCCAGGATGACACCGGGGAGCTGTTTTTT. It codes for CASSPNLAQDDTGELFF.

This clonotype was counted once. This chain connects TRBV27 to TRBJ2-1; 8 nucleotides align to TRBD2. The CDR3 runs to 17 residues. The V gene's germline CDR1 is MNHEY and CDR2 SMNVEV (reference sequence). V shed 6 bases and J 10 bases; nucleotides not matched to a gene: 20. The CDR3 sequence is CASRLLLGLAGGGEQFF. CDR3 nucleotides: TGTGCCAGCAGACTCCTGCTCGGGCTAGCGGGCGGGGGGGAGCAGTTCTTC.

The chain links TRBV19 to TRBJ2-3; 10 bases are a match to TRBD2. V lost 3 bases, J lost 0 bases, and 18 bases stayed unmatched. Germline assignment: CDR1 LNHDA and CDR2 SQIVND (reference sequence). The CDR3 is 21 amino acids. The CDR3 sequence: CASSIRGTSVRVQPSTDTQYF. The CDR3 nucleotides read TGTGCCAGTAGTATCCGTGGGACTAGCGTCAGAGTCCAACCTAGCACAGATACGCAGTATTTT.

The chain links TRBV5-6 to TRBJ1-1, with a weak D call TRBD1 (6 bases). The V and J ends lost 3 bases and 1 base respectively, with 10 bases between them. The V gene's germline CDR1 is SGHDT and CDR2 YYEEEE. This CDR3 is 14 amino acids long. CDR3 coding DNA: TGTGCCAGCAGCTGGGACACCAAGAACACTGAAGCTTTCTTT. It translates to CASSWDTKNTEAFF.

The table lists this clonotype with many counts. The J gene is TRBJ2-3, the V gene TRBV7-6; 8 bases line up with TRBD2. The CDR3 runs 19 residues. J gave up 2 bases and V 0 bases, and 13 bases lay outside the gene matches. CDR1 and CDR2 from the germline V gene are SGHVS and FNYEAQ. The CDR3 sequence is CASSLARVKGLGNTDTQYF. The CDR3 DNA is TGTGCCAGCAGCTTAGCGCGGGTTAAGGGACTAGGAAACACAGATACGCAGTATTTT.

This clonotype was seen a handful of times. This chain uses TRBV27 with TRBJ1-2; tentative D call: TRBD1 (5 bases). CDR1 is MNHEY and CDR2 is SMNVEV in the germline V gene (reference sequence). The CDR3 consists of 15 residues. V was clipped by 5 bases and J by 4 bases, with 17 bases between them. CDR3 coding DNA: TGTGCCAGCAGTCCCCTGGGTGGGGCCTTCTATGGCTACACCTTC. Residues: CASSPLGGAFYGYTF.

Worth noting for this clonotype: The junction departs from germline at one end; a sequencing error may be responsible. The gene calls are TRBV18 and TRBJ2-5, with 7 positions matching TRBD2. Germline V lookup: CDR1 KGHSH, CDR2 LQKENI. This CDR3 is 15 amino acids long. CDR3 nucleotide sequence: TGTGCCAGCTCGCCGGGACTACAGTACCAAGGGACCCAGTACTTC. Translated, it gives CASSPGLQYQGTQYF.

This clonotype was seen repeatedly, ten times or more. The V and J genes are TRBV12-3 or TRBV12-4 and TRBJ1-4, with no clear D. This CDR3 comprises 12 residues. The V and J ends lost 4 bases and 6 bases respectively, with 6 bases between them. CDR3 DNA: TGTGCCAGCAGTTCAGCAGATGAAAAACTGTTTTTT. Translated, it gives CASSSADEKLFF.

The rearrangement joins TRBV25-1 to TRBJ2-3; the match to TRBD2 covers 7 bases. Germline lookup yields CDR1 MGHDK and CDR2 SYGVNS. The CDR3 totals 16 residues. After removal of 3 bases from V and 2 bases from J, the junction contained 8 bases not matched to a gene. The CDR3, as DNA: TGTGCCAGCAGTGAGGATAGCGGGCGGACCACAGATACGCAGTATTTT. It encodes CASSEDSGRTTDTQYF.

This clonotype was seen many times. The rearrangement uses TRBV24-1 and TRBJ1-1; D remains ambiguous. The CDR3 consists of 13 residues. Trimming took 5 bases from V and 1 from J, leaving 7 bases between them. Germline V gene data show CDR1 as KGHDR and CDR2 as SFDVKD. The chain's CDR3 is CATSVSENTEAFF. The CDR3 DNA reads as TGTGCCACCAGTGTTTCGGAGAACACTGAAGCTTTCTTT.

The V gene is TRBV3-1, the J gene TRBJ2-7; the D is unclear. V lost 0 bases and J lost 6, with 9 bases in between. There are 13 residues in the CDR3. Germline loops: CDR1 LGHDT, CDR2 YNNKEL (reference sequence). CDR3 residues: CASSQEPDLEQYF. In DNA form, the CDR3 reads TGTGCCAGCAGCCAAGAGCCGGACCTCGAGCAGTACTTC.

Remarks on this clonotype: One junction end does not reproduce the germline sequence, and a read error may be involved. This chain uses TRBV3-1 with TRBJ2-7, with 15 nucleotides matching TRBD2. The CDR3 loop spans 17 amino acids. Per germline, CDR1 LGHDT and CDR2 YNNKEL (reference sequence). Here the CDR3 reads CASSQGLAGGFTDERYF. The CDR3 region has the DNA TGTGCCAGCAGCCAGGGACTAGCGGGGGGATTCACGGACGAGCGGTACTTC.

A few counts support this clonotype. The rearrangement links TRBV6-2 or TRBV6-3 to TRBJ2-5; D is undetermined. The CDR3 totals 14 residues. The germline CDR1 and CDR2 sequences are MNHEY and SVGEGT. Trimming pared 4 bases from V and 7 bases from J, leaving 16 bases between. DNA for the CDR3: TGTGCCAGCAGTTTTGGCAGAACCCCACGGACCCAGTACTTC. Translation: CASSFGRTPRTQYF.

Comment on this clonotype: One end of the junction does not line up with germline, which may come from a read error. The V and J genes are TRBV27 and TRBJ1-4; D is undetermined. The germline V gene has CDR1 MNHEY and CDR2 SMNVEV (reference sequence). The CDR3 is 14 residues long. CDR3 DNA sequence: TGTGCCAGCAGTCCAGACACCAATAATGAAAGACTGTTTTTT. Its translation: CASSPDTNNERLFF.

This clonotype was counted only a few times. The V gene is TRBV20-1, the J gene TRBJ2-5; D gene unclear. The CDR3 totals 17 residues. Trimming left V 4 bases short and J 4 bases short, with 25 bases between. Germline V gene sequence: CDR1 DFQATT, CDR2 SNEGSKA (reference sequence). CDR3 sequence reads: CSAITLHFLPSRETQYF. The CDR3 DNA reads TGCAGTGCTATAACCCTACACTTTCTCCCCTCACGAGAGACCCAGTACTTC.